This T cell receptor (beta chain) was recorded in a study of regulatory T cells in long-lasting Graves disease. CDR3-region Arm-PCR and iRepertoire HTBI primers produced the TCR beta libraries. TCRdb called the multiplex PCR reads again in MiXCR, with one record for every CDR3 protein. Among roughly 520,000 distinct CDR3 sequences listed, more than 10% were seen once. This CDR3 has 18 amino acids. Germline V CDR1 and CDR2: DFQATT, SNEGSKA (reference sequence). The trim removed 2 bases at V and 5 bases at J, leaving 13 bases unmatched. As to time point: newly diagnosed GD, antithyroid drugs for less than 3 months. PBMC RNA served as the TCR library source. The data also belong to a second study, concerning T cells in Graves' hyperthyroidism and ophthalmopathy.

This TCR was sampled from a woman in her thirties with Graves disease. Sequences were derived from peripheral blood mononuclear cells (PBMCs), sampled at new diagnosis, from a patient treated with antithyroid drugs. V is TRBV20-1 and J is TRBJ2-5, with TRBD2 matching 14 bases. The CDR3 DNA sequence: TGCAGTGCTAGAAAGACTAGCGGGAGGGCCGGGTCATTGGAGACCCAGTACTTC. This translates into CSARKTSGRAGSLETQYF.